This TCR beta chain was captured by sequencing in a study of blood T cell repertoires in COVID-19. Per the original data handling: Nucleated cell counts were estimated from reference gene primer amplification. Produced via immunoSEQ multiplex PCR; TCRdb's table is partial and in-frame only. D and trimming come from the DNA, and the V and J calls and clone size come from that table. Among about 70,000 clones listed, around 83% were seen once. The germline CDR1 and CDR2 sequences are SGHTA and FQGTGA. CDR3 size: 13 residues. With 1 base removed from V and 6 bases from J, the gap between germline ends came to 8 bases.

Sample: peripheral blood. This clonotype was obtained from a man aged 65-85 years with active COVID-19. This chain links TRBV7-3 with TRBJ2-3, with a tentative D call TRBD1 (5 bases). CDR3 region: CASSLMWGDTQYF. For the CDR3, the DNA is TGTGCCAGCAGCTTAATGTGGGGCGATACGCAGTATTTT. The variable domain in full, completed from reference TRBV7-3 and TRBJ2-3, reads GAGVSQTPSNKVTEKGKYVELRCDPISGHTALYWYRQSLGQGPEFLIYFQGTGAADDSGLPNDRFFAVRPEGSVSTLKIQRTERGDSAVYLCASSLMWGDTQYFGPGTRLTVL.